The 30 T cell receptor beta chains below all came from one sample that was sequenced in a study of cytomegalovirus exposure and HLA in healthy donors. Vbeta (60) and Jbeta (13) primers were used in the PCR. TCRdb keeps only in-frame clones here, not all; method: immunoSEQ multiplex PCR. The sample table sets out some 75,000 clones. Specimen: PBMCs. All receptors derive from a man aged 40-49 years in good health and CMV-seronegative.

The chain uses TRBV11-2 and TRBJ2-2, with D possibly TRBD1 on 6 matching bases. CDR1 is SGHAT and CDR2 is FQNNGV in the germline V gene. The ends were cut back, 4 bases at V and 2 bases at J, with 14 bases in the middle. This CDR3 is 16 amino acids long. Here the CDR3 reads CASSSRNGGNTGELFF. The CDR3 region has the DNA TGTGCCAGCAGCTCCCGGAATGGGGGCAACACCGGGGAGCTGTTTTTT.

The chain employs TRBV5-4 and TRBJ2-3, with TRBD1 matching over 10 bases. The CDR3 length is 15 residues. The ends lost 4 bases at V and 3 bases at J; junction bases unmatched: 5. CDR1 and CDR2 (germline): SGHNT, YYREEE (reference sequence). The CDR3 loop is CASSRDRGITDTQYF. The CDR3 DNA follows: TGTGCCAGCAGCAGGGACAGGGGCATAACAGATACGCAGTATTTT.

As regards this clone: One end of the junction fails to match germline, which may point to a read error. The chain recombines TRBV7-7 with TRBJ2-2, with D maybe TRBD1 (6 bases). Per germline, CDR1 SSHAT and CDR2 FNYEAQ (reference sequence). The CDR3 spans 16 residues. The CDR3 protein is CASSSRAGATTGELFF. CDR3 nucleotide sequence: TGTGCTAGCAGCTCCAGGGCAGGGGCAACGACCGGGGAGCTGTTTTTT.

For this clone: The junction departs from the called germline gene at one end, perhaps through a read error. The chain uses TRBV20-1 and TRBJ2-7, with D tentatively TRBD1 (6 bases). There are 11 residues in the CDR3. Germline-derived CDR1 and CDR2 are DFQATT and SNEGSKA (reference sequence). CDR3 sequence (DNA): TGCAGTGTTAGACAGGCCCACGAGCAGTACTTC. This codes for CSVRQAHEQYF.

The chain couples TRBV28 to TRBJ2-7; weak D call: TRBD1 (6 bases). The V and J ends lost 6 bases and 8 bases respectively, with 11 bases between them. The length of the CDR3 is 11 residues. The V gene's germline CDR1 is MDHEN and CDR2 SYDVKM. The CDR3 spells CASRTRDKQYF. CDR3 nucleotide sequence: TGTGCCAGCAGGACCCGGGACAAGCAGTACTTC.

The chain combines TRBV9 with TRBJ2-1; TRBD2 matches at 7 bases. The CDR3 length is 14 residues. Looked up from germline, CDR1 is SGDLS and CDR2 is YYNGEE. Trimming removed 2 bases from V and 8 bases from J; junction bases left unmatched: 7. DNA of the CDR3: TGTGCCAGCAGCGTGAGGACTAGTCCTCATGAGCAGTTCTTC. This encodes CASSVRTSPHEQFF.

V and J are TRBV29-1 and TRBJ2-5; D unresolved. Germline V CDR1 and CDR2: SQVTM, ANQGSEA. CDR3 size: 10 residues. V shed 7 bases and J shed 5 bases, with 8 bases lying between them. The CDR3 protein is CSGFRETQYF. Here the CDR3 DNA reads TGCAGCGGTTTCCGGGAGACCCAGTACTTC.

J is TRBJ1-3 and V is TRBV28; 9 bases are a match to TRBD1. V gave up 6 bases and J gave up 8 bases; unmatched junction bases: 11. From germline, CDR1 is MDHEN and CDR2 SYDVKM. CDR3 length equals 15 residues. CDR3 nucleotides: TGTGCCAGCAGACGACCGGGACAGGGCTTAGACACCATATATTTT. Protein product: CASRRPGQGLDTIYF.

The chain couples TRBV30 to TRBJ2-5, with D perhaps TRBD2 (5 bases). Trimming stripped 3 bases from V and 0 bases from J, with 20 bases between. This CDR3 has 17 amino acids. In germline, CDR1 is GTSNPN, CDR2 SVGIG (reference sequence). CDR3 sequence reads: CAWSTSPGVGYQETQYF. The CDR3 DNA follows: TGTGCCTGGAGCACCTCCCCCGGGGTGGGGTACCAAGAGACCCAGTACTTC.

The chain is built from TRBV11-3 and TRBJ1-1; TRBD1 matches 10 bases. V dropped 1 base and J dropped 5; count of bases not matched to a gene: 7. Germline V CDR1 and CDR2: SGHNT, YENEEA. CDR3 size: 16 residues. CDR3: CASSLGIGQGGTEAFF. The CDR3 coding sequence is TGTGCCAGCAGCTTAGGCATCGGACAGGGGGGGACTGAAGCTTTCTTT. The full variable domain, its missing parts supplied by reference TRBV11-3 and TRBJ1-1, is EAGVVQSPRYKIIEKKQPVAFWCNPISGHNTLYWYLQNLGQGPELLIRYENEEAVDDSQLPKDRFSAERLKGVDSTLKIQPAELGDSAVYLCASSLGIGQGGTEAFFGQGTRLTVV.

The CDR3 coding sequence is TGCGCCAGCAGCTGGGGGCTTGGGGACAGGGGGAGCTACGAGCAGTACTTC. Translating it yields CASSWGLGDRGSYEQYF. The genes are TRBV5-1 and TRBJ2-7; 11 nucleotides match TRBD1. There are 17 residues in the CDR3. The V segment lost 3 bases and the J segment 3 bases; nucleotides outside the gene matches: 11. The germline gives CDR1 SGHRS, CDR2 YFSETQ.

CDR3 sequence: CASSLGGYRAEPQHF. The DNA of the CDR3 is TGTGCCAGCAGCTTAGGAGGCTACAGGGCTGAGCCCCAGCATTTT. This rearrangement joins TRBV7-2 to TRBJ1-5, with D possibly being TRBD1 (6 bases). The CDR3 contains 15 residues. The V end was cut by 1 base, the J end by 8 bases, with 15 bases between. Germline loops: CDR1 SGHTA, CDR2 FQGNSA.

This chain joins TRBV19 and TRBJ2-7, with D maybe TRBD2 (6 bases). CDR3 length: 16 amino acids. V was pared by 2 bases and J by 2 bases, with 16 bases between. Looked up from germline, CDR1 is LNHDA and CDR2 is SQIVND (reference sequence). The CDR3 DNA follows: TGTGCCAGTAGTATAACATGGCGGGAAACGACCTACGAGCAGTACTTC. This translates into CASSITWRETTYEQYF.

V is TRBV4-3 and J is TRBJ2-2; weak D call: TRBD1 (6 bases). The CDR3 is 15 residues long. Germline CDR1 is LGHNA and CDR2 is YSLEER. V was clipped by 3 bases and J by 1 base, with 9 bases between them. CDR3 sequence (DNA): TGCGCCAGCAGCCAGGGACACCAGAACACCGGGGAGCTGTTTTTT. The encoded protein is CASSQGHQNTGELFF.

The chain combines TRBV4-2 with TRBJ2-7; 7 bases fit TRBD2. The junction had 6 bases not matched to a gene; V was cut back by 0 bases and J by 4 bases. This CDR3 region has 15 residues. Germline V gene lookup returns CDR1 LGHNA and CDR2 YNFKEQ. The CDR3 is CASSQDWTSAYEQYF. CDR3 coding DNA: TGTGCCAGCAGCCAAGACTGGACTAGTGCTTACGAGCAGTACTTC.

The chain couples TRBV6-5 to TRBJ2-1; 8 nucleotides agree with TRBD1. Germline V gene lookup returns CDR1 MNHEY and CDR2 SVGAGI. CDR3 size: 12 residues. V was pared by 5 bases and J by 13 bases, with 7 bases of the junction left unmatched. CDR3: CASSGTGILQFF. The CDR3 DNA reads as TGTGCCAGCAGTGGGACAGGAATCCTACAGTTCTTC.

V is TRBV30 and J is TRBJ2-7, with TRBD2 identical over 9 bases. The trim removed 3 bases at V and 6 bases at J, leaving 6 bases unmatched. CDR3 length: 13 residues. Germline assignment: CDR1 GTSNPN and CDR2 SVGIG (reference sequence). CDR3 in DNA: TGTGCCTGGAGCAAAGGACTAGCGATCGAGCAGTACTTC. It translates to CAWSKGLAIEQYF. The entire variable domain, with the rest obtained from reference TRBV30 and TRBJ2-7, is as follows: SQTIHQWPATLVQPVGSPLSLECTVEGTSNPNLYWYRQAAGRGLQLLFYSVGIGQISSEVPQNLSASRPQDRQFILSSKKLLLSDSGFYLCAWSKGLAIEQYFGPGTRLTVT.

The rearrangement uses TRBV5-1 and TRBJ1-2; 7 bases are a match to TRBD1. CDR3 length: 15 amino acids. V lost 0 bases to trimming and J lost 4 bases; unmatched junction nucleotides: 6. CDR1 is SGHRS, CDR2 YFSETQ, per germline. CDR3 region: CASSLGRQGGYGYTF. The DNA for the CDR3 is TGCGCCAGCAGCTTGGGGCGACAGGGTGGCTATGGCTACACCTTC.

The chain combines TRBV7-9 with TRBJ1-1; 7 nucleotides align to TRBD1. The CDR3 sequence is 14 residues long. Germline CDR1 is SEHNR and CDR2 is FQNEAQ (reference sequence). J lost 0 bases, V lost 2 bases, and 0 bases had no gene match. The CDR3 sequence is CASSLQGVNTEAFF. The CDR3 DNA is TGTGCCAGCAGCTTACAGGGGGTGAACACTGAAGCTTTCTTT.

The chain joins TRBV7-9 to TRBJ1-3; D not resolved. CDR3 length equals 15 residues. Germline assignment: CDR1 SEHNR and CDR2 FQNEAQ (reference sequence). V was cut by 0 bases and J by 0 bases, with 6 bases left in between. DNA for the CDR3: TGTGCCAGCAGCTTAGCACTGTACTCTGGAAACACCATATATTTT. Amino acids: CASSLALYSGNTIYF. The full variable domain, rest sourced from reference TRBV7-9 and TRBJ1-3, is DTGVSQNPRHKITKRGQNVTFRCDPISEHNRLYWYRQTLGQGPEFLTYFQNEAQLEKSRLLSDRFSAERPKGSFSTLEIQRTEQGDSAMYLCASSLALYSGNTIYFGEGSWLTVV.

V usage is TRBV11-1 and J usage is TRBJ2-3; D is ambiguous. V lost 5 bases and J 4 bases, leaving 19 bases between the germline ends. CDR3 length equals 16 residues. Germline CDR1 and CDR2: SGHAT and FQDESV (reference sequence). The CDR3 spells CASSRSLVAGPDTQYF. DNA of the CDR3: TGTGCCAGCAGCCGATCGTTGGTGGCTGGCCCAGATACGCAGTATTTT.

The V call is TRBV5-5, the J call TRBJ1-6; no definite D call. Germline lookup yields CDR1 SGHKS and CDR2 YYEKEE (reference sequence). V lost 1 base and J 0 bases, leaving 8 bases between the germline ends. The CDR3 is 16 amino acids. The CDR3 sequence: CASSLSLSSYNSPLHF. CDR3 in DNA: TGTGCCAGCAGCTTGTCTCTGAGCTCCTATAATTCACCCCTCCACTTT.

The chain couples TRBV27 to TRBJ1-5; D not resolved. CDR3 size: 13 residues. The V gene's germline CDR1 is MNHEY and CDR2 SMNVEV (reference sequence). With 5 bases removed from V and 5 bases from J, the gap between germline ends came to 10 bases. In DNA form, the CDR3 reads TGTGCCAGCAGTCCTGATACACATCAGCCCCAGCATTTT. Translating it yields CASSPDTHQPQHF.

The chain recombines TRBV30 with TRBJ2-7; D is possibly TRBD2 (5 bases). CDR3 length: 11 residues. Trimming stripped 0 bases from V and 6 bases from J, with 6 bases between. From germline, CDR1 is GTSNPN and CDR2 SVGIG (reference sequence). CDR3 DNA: TGTGCCTGGAGTGTACGGGGCGAGCAGTACTTC. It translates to CAWSVRGEQYF.

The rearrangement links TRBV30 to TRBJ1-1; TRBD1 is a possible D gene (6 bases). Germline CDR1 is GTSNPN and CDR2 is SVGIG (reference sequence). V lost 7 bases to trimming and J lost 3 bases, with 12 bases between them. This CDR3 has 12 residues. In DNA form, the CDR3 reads TGTGCCTCAGGGGCTCGGTACACTGAAGCTTTCTTT. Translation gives CASGARYTEAFF.

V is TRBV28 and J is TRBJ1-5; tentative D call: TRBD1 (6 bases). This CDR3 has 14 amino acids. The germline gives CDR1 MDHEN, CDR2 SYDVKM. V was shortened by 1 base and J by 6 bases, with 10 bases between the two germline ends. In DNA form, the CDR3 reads TGTGCCAGCAGTTTATACAGGGTAGGTCAGCCCCAGCATTTT. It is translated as CASSLYRVGQPQHF.

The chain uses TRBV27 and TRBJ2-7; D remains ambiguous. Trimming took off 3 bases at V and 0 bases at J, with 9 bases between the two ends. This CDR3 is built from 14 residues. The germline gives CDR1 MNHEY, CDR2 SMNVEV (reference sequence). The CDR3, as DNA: TGTGCCAGCAGTTTGTCGCGGTCCTCCTACGAGCAGTACTTC. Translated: CASSLSRSSYEQYF.

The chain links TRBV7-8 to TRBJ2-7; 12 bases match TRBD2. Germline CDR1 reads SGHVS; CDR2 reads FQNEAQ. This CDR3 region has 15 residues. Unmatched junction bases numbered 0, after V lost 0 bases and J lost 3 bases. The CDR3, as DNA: TGTGCCAGCAGCTTAGCGGGACTAGCGGGCTACGAGCAGTACTTC. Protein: CASSLAGLAGYEQYF.

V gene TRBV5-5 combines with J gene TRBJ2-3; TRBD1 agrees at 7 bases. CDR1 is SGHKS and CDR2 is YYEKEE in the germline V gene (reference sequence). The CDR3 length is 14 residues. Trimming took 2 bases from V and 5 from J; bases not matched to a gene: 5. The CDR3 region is CASSFTGDGDTQYF. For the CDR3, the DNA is TGTGCCAGCAGCTTCACAGGGGATGGAGATACGCAGTATTTT.

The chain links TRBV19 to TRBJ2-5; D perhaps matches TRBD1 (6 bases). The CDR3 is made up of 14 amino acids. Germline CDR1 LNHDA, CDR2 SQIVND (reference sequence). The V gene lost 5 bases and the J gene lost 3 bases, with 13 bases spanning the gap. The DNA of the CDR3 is TGTGCCAGTAGTTACCGGGACATGAAAGAGACCCAGTACTTC. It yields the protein CASSYRDMKETQYF.